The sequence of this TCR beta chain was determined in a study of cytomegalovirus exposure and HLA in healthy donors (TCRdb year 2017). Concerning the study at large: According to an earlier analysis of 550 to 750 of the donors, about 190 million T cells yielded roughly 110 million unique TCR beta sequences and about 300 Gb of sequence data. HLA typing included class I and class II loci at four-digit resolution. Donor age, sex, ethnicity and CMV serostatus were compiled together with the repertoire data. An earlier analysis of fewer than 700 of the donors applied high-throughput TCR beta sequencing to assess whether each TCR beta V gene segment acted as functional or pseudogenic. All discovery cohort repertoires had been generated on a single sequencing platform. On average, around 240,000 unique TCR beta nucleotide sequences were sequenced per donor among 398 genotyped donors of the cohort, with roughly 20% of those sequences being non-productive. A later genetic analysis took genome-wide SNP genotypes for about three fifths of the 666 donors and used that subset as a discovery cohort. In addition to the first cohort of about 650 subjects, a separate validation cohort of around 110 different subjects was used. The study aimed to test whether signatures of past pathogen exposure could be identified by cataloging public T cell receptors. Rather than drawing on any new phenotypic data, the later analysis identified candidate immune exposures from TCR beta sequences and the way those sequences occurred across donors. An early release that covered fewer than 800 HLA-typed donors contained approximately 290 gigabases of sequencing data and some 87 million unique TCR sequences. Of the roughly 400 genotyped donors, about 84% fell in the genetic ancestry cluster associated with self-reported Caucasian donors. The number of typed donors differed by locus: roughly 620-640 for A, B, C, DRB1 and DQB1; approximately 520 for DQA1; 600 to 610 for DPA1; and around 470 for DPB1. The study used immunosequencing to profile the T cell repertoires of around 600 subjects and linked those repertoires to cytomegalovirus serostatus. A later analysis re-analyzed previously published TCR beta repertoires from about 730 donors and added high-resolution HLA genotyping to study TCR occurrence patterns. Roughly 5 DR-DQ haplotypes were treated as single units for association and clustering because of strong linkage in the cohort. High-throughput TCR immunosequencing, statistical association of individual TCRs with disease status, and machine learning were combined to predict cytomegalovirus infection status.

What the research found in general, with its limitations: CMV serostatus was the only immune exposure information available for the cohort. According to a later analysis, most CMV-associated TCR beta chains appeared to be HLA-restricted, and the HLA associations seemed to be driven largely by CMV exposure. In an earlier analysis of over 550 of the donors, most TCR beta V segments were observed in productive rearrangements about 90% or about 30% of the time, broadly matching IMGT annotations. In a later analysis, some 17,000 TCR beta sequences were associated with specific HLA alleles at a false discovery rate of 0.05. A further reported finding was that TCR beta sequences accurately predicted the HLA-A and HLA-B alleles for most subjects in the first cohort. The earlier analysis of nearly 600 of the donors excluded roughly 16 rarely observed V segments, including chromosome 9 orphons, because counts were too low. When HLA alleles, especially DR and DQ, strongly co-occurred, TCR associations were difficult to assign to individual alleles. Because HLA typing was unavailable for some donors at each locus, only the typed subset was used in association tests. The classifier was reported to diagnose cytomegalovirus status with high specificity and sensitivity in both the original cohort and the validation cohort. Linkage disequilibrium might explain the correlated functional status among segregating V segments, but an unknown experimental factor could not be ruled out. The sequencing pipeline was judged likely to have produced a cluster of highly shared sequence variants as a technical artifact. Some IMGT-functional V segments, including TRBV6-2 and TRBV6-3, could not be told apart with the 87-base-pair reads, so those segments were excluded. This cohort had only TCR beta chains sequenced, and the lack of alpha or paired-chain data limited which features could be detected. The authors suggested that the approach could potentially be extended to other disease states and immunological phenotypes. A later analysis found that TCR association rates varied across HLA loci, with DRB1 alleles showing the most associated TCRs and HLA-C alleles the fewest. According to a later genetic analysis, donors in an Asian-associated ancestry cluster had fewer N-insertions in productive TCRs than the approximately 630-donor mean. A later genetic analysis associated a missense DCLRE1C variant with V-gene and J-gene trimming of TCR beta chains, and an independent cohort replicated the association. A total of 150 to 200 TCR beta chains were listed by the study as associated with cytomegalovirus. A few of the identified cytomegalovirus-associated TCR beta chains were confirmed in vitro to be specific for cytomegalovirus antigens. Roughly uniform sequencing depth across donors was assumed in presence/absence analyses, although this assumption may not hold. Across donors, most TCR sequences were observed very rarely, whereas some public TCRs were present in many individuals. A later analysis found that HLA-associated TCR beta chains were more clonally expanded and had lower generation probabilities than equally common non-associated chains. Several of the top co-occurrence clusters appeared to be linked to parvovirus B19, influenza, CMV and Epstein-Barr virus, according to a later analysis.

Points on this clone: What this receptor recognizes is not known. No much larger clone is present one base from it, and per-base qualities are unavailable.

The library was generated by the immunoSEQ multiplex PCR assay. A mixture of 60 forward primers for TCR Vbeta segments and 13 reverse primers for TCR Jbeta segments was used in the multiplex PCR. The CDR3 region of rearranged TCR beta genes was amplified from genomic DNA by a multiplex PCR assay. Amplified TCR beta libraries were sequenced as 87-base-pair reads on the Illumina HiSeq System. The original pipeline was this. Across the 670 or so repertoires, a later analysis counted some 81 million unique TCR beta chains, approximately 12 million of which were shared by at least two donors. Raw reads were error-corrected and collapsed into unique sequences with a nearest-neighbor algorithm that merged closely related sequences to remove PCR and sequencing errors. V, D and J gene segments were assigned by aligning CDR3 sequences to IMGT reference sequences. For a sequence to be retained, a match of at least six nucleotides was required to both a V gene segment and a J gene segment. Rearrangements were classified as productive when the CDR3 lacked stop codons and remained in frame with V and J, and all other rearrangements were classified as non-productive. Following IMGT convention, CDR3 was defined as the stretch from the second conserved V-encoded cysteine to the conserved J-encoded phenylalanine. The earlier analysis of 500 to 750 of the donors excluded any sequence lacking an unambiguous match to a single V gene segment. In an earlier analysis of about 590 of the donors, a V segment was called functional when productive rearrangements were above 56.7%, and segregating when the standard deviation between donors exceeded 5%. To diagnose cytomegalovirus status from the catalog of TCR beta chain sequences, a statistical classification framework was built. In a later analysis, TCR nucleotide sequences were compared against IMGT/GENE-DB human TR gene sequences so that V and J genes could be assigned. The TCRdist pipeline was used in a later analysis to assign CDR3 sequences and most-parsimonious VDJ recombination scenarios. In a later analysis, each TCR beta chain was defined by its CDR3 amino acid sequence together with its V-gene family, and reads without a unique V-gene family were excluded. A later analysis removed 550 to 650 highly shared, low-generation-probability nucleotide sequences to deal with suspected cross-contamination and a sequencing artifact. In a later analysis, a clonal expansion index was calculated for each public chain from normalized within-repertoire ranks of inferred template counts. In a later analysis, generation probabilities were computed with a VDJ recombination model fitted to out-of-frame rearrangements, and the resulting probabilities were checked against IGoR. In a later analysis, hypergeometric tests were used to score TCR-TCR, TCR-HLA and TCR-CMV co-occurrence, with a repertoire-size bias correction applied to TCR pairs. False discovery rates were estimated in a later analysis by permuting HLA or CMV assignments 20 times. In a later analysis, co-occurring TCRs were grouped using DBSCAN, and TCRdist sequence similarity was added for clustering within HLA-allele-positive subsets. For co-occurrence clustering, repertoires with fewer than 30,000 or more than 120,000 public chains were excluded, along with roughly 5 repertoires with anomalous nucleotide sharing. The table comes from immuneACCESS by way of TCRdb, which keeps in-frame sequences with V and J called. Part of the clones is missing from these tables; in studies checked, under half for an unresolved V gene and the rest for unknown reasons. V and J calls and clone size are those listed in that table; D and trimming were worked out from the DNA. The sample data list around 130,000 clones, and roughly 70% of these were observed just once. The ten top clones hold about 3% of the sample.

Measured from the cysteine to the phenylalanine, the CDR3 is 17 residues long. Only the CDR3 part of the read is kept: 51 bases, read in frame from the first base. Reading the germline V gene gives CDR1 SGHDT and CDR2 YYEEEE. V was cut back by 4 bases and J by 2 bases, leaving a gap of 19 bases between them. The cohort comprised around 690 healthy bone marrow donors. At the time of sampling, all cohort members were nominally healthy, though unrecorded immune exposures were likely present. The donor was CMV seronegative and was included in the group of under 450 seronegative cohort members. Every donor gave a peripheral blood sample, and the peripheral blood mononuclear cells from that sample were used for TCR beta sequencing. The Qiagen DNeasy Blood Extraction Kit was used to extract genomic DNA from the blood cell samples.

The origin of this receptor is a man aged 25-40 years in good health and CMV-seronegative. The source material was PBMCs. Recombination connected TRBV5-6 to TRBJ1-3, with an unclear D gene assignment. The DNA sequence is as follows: TGTGCCAGCAGCCTCAACCAGGATCCCTCGGCTGGAAACACCATATATTTT. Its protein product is CASSLNQDPSAGNTIYF.